A selection of T cell receptor beta chains follows, all from one sample in a study of T cells in Graves' hyperthyroidism and ophthalmopathy. TCRdb re-analysed the multiplex PCR reads in MiXCR, keeping a single row per CDR3 protein. The sample lists about 380,000 distinct CDR3 sequences; about 14% were seen once. The sequenced sample consisted of blood. The origin of the receptors is a woman aged 30 to 39 with Graves' ophthalmopathy. The CDR3 runs from the conserved cysteine through the conserved F or W. The D gene is left open where the match is weak. Size tells how often a clone was seen (once, few, many) or the class of an expanded clone, and some rows leave it out.

>.|many|TRBV18
CASSPRNGQETQYF
>.|many|TRBV6-1
CASSESKVSGRGETQYF
>.|.|TRBV30
CACLGGHLNTEAFF
>.|many|TRBV5-5
CASSTTGLVEKLFF
>.|many|TRBV15
CATSRDGDAQYF
>TRBD1|many|TRBV20-1
CSASDLRGTTGDEQFF
>.|.|TRBV27
CASSGRRLTGPSGTQYF
>TRBD1|.|TRBV5-1
CASSTGQGQNNEQFF
>.|many|TRBV7-6
CASSLAELRTDTQYF
>.|many|TRBV6-1
CASSYLLSTGELFF
>TRBD1|many|TRBV20-1
CSAQRDSYEQYF
>.|many|TRBV2
CASSESMGGLSEQFF
>.|many|TRBV5-5
CASSLAVGLSSYGYTF
>.|.|TRBV4-1
CASSQELVKGYEQYF
>.|many|TRBV5-8
CASSTHLRQSTEAFF
>.|many|TRBV9
CASSASGSYEQYF
>.|many|TRBV5-1
CASSFSPGDEGYTF
>.|many|TRBV5-1
CASSSGGDPTTDTQYF
>TRBD2|many|TRBV20-1
CSAPRLAGGGYEQYF
>TRBD1|many|TRBV30
CAWSVPGQVPGQFF
>.|many|TRBV28
CASTHIPQYNEQFF
>.|.|TRBV9
CASSGDQSYEQYF
>TRBD2|many|TRBV11-2
CASSRNSGGGYEQYF
>.|many|TRBV2
CASSWESYTREQYF
>TRBD1|few|TRBV27
CATSWTGINEKLFF
>TRBD1|many|TRBV6-2/TRBV6-3
CASSSIINRGSNQPQHF
>.|many|TRBV6-1
CASSLGTESSYNSPLHF
>.|few|TRBV20-1
CSAREEGDTYNEQFF
>.|many|TRBV5-6
CASSWGGGLRETQYF
>.|.|TRBV29-1
CSVDEGGGYEQFF
>.|.|TRBV19
CASSNREGRASNQPQHF
>TRBD1|few|TRBV6-1
CASSLDGTGYNEQFF
>TRBD1|many|TRBV12-3/TRBV12-4
CASSPPSGQGIYNEQFF
>.|many|TRBV11-2
CASSSPRYKNIQYF
>.|many|TRBV28
CASIPTEVETQYF
>TRBD1|many|TRBV20-1
CSGDRFFYEQYF
>TRBD1|.|TRBV6-1
CASSDRGQFLASANEKLFF
>.|few|TRBV20-1
CSASHPSPNSAGNTIYF
>.|many|TRBV28
CASSHPDVPYEQYF
>.|few|TRBV7-9
CASSFSRVLGDEQYF
>.|many|TRBV7-6
CASSSRPGDTQYF
>TRBD2|few|TRBV6-1
CASSLLSGGRGTDTQYF
>.|many|TRBV12-3/TRBV12-4
CASTKLETEAFF
>.|many|TRBV10-3
CAISRGGLGTEAFF